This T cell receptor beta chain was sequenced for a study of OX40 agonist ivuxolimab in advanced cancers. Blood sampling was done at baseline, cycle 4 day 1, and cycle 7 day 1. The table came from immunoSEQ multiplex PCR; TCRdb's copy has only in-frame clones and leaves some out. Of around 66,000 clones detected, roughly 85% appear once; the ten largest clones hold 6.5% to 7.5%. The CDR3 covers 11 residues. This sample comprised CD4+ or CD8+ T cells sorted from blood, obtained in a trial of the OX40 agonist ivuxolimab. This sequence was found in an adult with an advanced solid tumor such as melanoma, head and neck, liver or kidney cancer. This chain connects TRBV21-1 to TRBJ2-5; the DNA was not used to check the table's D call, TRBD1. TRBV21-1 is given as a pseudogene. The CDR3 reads CASNRAETQYF. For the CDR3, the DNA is TGTGCCAGCAACAGGGCGGAGACCCAGTACTTC.